These 27 T cell receptor beta chains came from one sample sequenced in a study of shared T cell receptors in the human thymus. Sequenced by immunoSEQ multiplex PCR; TCRdb stores in-frame clones only, minus some. There are 720,000 or so clones in the sample; 70% to 90% occur only once, and around 0.0094% lies in the top ten. These data were also reused for a study on human thymus T cells.

The specimen sequenced was thymocytes. The receptors were gathered from a girl in the first two years of life with a congenital heart defect.

V and J are TRBV27 and TRBJ2-5; 8 positions match TRBD2. Germline loops: CDR1 MNHEY, CDR2 SMNVEV (reference sequence). The J segment lost 5 bases and the V segment lost 5 bases, leaving 10 bases of the junction unmatched. The CDR3 runs to 15 residues. The chain's CDR3 is CASSTGGTSSETQYF. The CDR3 nucleotides are TGTGCCAGCAGTACAGGCGGGACTAGTAGTGAGACCCAGTACTTC.

Notes on this clone: One end of the junction is discordant with germline, which a read error may explain. At the DNA level, this CDR3 is encoded by other sequences in the same sample as well. V is TRBV27 and J is TRBJ1-2; 7 bases agree with TRBD1. Looked up from germline, CDR1 is MNHEY and CDR2 is SMNVEV (reference sequence). The CDR3 covers 15 residues. For the CDR3, the DNA is TGTGCCAGCAGTTTAATAGGGGACAGAAACTATGGCTACACTTTC. This encodes CASSLIGDRNYGYTF.

The chain uses TRBV12-5 and TRBJ2-2; weak D call: TRBD1 (6 bases). Trimming removed 9 bases at V and 4 bases at J, with 12 bases between. The CDR3 sequence is 13 residues long. CDR1 is LGHNT and CDR2 is FRNRAP in the germline V gene. CDR3 DNA: TGTGCTAGCCGACAGGAATTCACCGGGGAGCTGTTTTTT. Protein: CASRQEFTGELFF.

V usage is TRBV5-1 and J usage is TRBJ2-7, with D uncertain. This CDR3 has 13 amino acids. V lost 4 bases to trimming and J lost 4 bases, with 12 bases between them. Germline V gene lookup returns CDR1 SGHRS and CDR2 YFSETQ. In DNA form, the CDR3 reads TGCGCCAGCAGCCCCGGTCGCGAGTACGAGCAGTACTTC. This codes for CASSPGREYEQYF.

This chain uses TRBV15 with TRBJ2-6, with 8 bases lining up with TRBD1. Per germline, CDR1 LNHNV and CDR2 YYDKDF (reference sequence). The ends lost 8 bases at V and 5 bases at J; junction bases unmatched: 11. The CDR3 spans 16 residues. The CDR3 loop reads CATVRDRPSRANVLTF. The DNA of the CDR3 is TGTGCCACCGTCCGGGACAGGCCATCTCGGGCCAACGTCCTGACTTTC. Full variable domain (rest looked up from reference TRBV15 and TRBJ2-6): DAMVIQNPRYQVTQFGKPVTLSCSQTLNHNVMYWYQQKSSQAPKLLFHYYDKDFNNEADTPDNFQSRRPNTSFCFLDIRSPGLGDTAMYLCATVRDRPSRANVLTFGAGSRLTVL.

V is TRBV4-1 and J is TRBJ2-3; maybe TRBD2 (5 bases). This CDR3 spans 17 amino acids. Germline CDR1 is MGHRA and CDR2 is YSYEKL. V gave up 2 bases and J gave up 4 bases, with 19 bases separating them. The CDR3 reads CASSQIDPGMGPDTQYF. CDR3 bases: TGCGCCAGCAGCCAAATAGACCCGGGGATGGGTCCAGATACGCAGTATTTT.

The rearrangement links TRBV27 to TRBJ2-1, with TRBD1 matching 8 bases. The junction had 3 bases not matched to a gene; V was cut back by 4 bases and J by 7 bases. This CDR3 has 13 residues. The germline V gene has CDR1 MNHEY and CDR2 SMNVEV (reference sequence). The CDR3 bases are TGTGCCAGCAGTTGGGACAGGTCGAATGAGCAGTTCTTC. This codes for CASSWDRSNEQFF.

V usage is TRBV2 and J usage is TRBJ1-2; 9 nucleotides match TRBD1. The junction had 3 bases not matched to a gene; V was cut back by 5 bases and J by 8 bases. Germline V gene data show CDR1 as SNHLY and CDR2 as FYNNEI. This CDR3 is built from 12 residues. The CDR3 protein is CASSYRGRGYTF. The CDR3, as DNA: TGTGCCAGCAGTTACAGGGGGCGGGGCTACACCTTC.

This chain connects TRBV6-1 to TRBJ1-1; 8 nucleotides align to TRBD1. This CDR3 comprises 14 residues. Looked up from germline, CDR1 is MNHNS and CDR2 is SASEGT. Trimming at V came to 6 bases and at J to 1 base, leaving 4 bases not matched to a gene. CDR3 amino acids: CASRRTGTNTEAFF. The CDR3 DNA follows: TGTGCCAGCAGGAGGACAGGGACGAACACTGAAGCTTTCTTT.

CDR3 loop: CASSQVERGEEQPQHF. DNA of the CDR3: TGTGCCAGCAGCCAAGTCGAACGGGGAGAAGAACAGCCCCAGCATTTT. The J gene is TRBJ1-5, the V gene TRBV4-2; D uncertain. Germline V gives CDR1 LGHNA, CDR2 YNFKEQ. There are 16 residues in the CDR3. Trimming took 1 base from V and 7 from J, leaving 17 bases between them.

The gene calls are TRBV10-1 and TRBJ2-1, with D perhaps TRBD1 (6 bases). The V end lost 5 bases, the J end lost 6 bases, and 14 bases lay between the germline ends. The CDR3 has 14 residues. In germline, CDR1 is WNHNN, CDR2 SYGVQD (reference sequence). The CDR3 spells CASSSYGGFNEQFF. The CDR3, as DNA: TGCGCCAGCAGTAGTTATGGGGGCTTCAATGAGCAGTTCTTC.

J is TRBJ2-3 and V is TRBV18; D is possibly TRBD2 (5 bases). This CDR3 region has 15 residues. Trimming stripped 0 bases from V and 3 bases from J, with 10 bases between. Germline V lookup: CDR1 KGHSH, CDR2 LQKENI. The CDR3 spells CASSPPVQRTDTQYF. The CDR3 coding sequence is TGTGCCAGCTCACCACCGGTGCAGCGGACAGATACGCAGTATTTT.

The sample holds one count of this clone. The chain uses TRBV29-1 and TRBJ2-3; possibly TRBD2 for D (6 bases). Per germline, CDR1 SQVTM and CDR2 ANQGSEA. CDR3 length equals 14 residues. V lost 4 bases to trimming and J lost 6 bases, with 17 bases between them. The CDR3, as DNA: TGCAGCGTTGTTAACGAAGGGGAGGCGGATACGCAGTATTTT. Translating it yields CSVVNEGEADTQYF.

The chain combines TRBV5-4 with TRBJ1-6, with 9 bases matching TRBD1. The V gene's germline CDR1 is SGHNT and CDR2 YYREEE (reference sequence). V lost 0 bases and J lost 9; bases outside the gene matches: 4. The CDR3 is 15 residues long. This chain's CDR3 is CASSLGQGDISPLHF. As DNA, the CDR3 is TGTGCCAGCAGCTTGGGACAGGGGGATATTTCACCCCTCCACTTT.

This clone was observed a single time. The genes are TRBV4-3 and TRBJ2-2, with D perhaps matching TRBD1 (5 bases). Trimming left V 1 base short and J 3 bases short, with 15 bases between. The CDR3 totals 17 residues. Germline values: CDR1 LGHNA, CDR2 YSLEER. As DNA, the CDR3 is TGCGCCAGCAGCCAAGTATATAGGAAAGGGGACACCGGGGAGCTGTTTTTT. This sequence encodes CASSQVYRKGDTGELFF.

The chain is built from TRBV4-3 and TRBJ1-3, with D uncertain. In germline, CDR1 is LGHNA, CDR2 YSLEER. The V and J ends lost 4 bases and 0 bases respectively, with 4 bases between them. This CDR3 has 13 residues. CDR3 bases: TGCGCCAGCAGCCCATTCTCTGGAAACACCATATATTTT. Translated, it gives CASSPFSGNTIYF.

The chain couples TRBV28 to TRBJ1-6; TRBD1 matches at 7 bases. The J segment lost 8 bases and the V segment lost 8 bases, leaving 9 bases of the junction unmatched. CDR3 size: 14 residues. Per germline, CDR1 MDHEN and CDR2 SYDVKM. In nucleotides, the CDR3 is TGTGCCAGCGTGAGGGGGACAGACTATTCACCCCTCCACTTT. Its translation: CASVRGTDYSPLHF.

The rearrangement joins TRBV19 to TRBJ2-3; D is perhaps TRBD2 (5 bases). V was shortened by 5 bases and J by 5 bases, with 5 bases between the two germline ends. The V gene's germline CDR1 is LNHDA and CDR2 SQIVND (reference sequence). This CDR3 contains 11 residues. In DNA, the CDR3 is TGTGCCAGTAGTGGACTAGATACGCAGTATTTT. Its translation is CASSGLDTQYF. The entire variable domain, with the rest obtained from reference TRBV19 and TRBJ2-3, is as follows: DGGITQSPKYLFRKEGQNVTLSCEQNLNHDAMYWYRQDPGQGLRLIYYSQIVNDFQKGDIAEGYSVSREKKESFPLTVTSAQKNPTAFYLCASSGLDTQYFGPGTRLTVL.

This chain links TRBV4-3 with TRBJ2-2; 7 bases line up with TRBD1. V was clipped by 8 bases and J by 0 bases; unmatched bases: 9. CDR3 length: 16 residues. Germline V gene data show CDR1 as LGHNA and CDR2 as YSLEER. The CDR3 here is CASGDTGVANTGELFF. CDR3 DNA: TGCGCCAGCGGGGATACAGGGGTCGCGAACACCGGGGAGCTGTTTTTT.

The chain has TRBV5-5 and TRBJ1-1, with 10 bases lining up with TRBD1. Germline assignment: CDR1 SGHKS and CDR2 YYEKEE (reference sequence). V gave up 6 bases and J gave up 1 base; unmatched junction bases: 9. This CDR3 contains 16 residues. The CDR3, as DNA: TGTGCCAGCACCCGGGGGACAGGGGTGGCGAACACTGAAGCTTTCTTT. The encoded protein is CASTRGTGVANTEAFF. Looking up the rest from reference TRBV5-5 and TRBJ1-1 gives the full variable domain: DAGVTQSPTHLIKTRGQQVTLRCSPISGHKSVSWYQQVLGQGPQFIFQYYEKEERGRGNFPDRFSARQFPNYSSELNVNALLLGDSALYLCASTRGTGVANTEAFFGQGTRLTVV.

The V gene is TRBV4-3, the J gene TRBJ2-3, with 15 bases that match TRBD2. V shed 2 bases, J shed 2 bases, and the junction held 11 bases outside the gene matches. Per germline, CDR1 LGHNA and CDR2 YSLEER. The CDR3 contains 20 residues. CDR3 residues: CASSQLIGLAGGRSTDTQYF. In DNA, the CDR3 is TGCGCCAGCAGCCAATTGATCGGACTAGCGGGGGGGCGTTCCACAGATACGCAGTATTTT.

V and J are TRBV10-3 and TRBJ1-1; tentative D call: TRBD1 (5 bases). V lost 4 bases to trimming and J lost 5 bases, with 17 bases between them. The CDR3 totals 15 residues. Germline lookup yields CDR1 ENHRY and CDR2 SYGVKD. The CDR3 DNA reads as TGTGCCATCAGTGTTAAATCAGGGATGGTAACTGAAGCTTTCTTT. As protein: CAISVKSGMVTEAFF.

The chain recombines TRBV30 with TRBJ1-2, with TRBD1 identical over 8 bases. The CDR3 has 15 amino acids. V lost 2 bases, J lost 7 bases, and 12 bases stayed unmatched. Germline lookup yields CDR1 GTSNPN and CDR2 SVGIG (reference sequence). The CDR3 region has the DNA TGTGCCTGGAGTTATGAGGCAGGGGGCTACGGTGGCTACACCTTC. Translated: CAWSYEAGGYGGYTF.

The V and J genes are TRBV11-2 and TRBJ2-1; 9 positions match TRBD2. Germline assignment: CDR1 SGHAT and CDR2 FQNNGV. The CDR3 spans 15 residues. The junction had 6 bases not matched to a gene; V was cut back by 2 bases and J by 7 bases. The CDR3 loop is CASSLRFSGGNEQFF. The CDR3 DNA is TGTGCCAGCAGCTTACGGTTTAGCGGGGGTAATGAGCAGTTCTTC.

The rearrangement joins TRBV7-6 to TRBJ1-1; maybe TRBD1 (5 bases). V shed 1 base and J shed 1 base, with 16 bases lying between them. Germline lookup yields CDR1 SGHVS and CDR2 FNYEAQ. The CDR3 totals 17 residues. The CDR3 sequence is CASSLEPPHRPNTEAFF. The CDR3 DNA reads as TGTGCCAGCAGCTTAGAGCCCCCCCACAGGCCGAACACTGAAGCTTTCTTT. Full variable domain (remainder filled in from reference TRBV7-6 and TRBJ1-1): GAGVSQSPRYKVTKRGQDVALRCDPISGHVSLYWYRQALGQGPEFLTYFNYEAQQDKSGLPNDRFSAERPEGSISTLTIQRTEQRDSAMYRCASSLEPPHRPNTEAFFGQGTRLTVV.

The chain is built from TRBV7-2 and TRBJ2-7, with 8 bases matching TRBD2. V gave up 5 bases and J gave up 2 bases; unmatched junction bases: 5. The CDR3 contains 14 residues. CDR1 is SGHTA, CDR2 FQGNSA, per germline. CDR3 in DNA: TGTGCCAGCAGCCGTCTCGGGGGGGCCTACGAGCAGTACTTC. This translates into CASSRLGGAYEQYF.

The chain recombines TRBV11-1 with TRBJ1-1, with TRBD1 matching 9 bases. The J segment lost 8 bases and the V segment lost 2 bases, leaving 9 bases of the junction unmatched. Germline V gives CDR1 SGHAT, CDR2 FQDESV (reference sequence). The CDR3 extends over 15 amino acids. The CDR3 DNA sequence: TGTGCCAGCAGCTTAACCGGGACAGGGAGTTTCGAAGCTTTCTTT. Amino acid sequence: CASSLTGTGSFEAFF.